This T cell receptor (beta chain) was recorded in a study of human T cells and chemical hapten exposure. Turning to the study itself: In the sensitization step, 2% DPC was placed on approximately 2 cm by approximately 2 cm of upper inner arm skin.

Time point noted: pre-sensitization, week 0. Treatment reported: therapeutic diphenylcyclopropenone sensitization with weekly scalp DPC. Donors, patients with alopecia ranging from 18 to 70 years old and judged suitable for DPC, provided samples. Total RNA was isolated from whole blood that had not been fractionated. This clonotype has ten or more counts. MiXCR, run by TCRdb on the RACE reads, gives a single entry per CDR3 protein. The repertoire has 30,000 to 40,000 distinct CDR3 sequences, about 7.4% of them found once; the top ten carry over 1%. This CDR3 is 13 amino acids long. The ends were cut back, 1 base at V and 4 bases at J, with 8 bases in the middle. CDR1 and CDR2 (germline): SGHRS, YFSETQ.

The sequence came from a woman between 50 and 59 years old with alopecia areata. Some clones in this sample may be carry-over from other donors' samples. The chain links TRBV5-1 to TRBJ1-1, with a possible D match to TRBD1 (6 bases). The sample in question was whole blood, obtained in connection with sensitization to the hapten diphenylcyclopropenone (DPC). The chain's CDR3 is CASSLIGGTEAFF. In DNA form, the CDR3 reads TGCGCCAGCAGCTTGATAGGGGGCACTGAAGCTTTCTTT.